Below are 24 T cell receptor beta chains sequenced from a single sample in a study of T-cell memory formation after mild COVID-19 (dated by TCRdb to the early 2020s). Preparation of the library involved 5' RACE. The sequencing machine was an Illumina NovaSeq 6000. TCRdb's own reprocessing of the public reads used fastp at Q25 and MiXCR and kept productive beta chains. Every distinct CDR3 protein forms one entry, paired with its most common genes and DNA. The sample includes roughly 300,000 distinct CDR3 sequences, with under 8.5% observed a single time. Together, the top ten hold roughly 23% of the sample. Sequenced input: PBMCs or a T cell subset sorted from them (not recorded which). The receptors originated from a man between 18 and 29 years old who had mild COVID-19 (a few samples of this study predate the infection). The sample titles of this study are shuffled in the database, so cell type and time point are left out; the donor was told from shared clones.

A few counts support this clonotype. The gene calls are TRBV15 and TRBJ2-3, with a tentative D call TRBD2 (6 bases). V shed 6 bases and J shed 2 bases, with 18 bases lying between them. The CDR3 has 16 residues. Germline values: CDR1 LNHNV, CDR2 YYDKDF (reference sequence). The CDR3 nucleotides are TGTGCCACCAGGGCCGTACTAGCCGGGAACACAGATACGCAGTATTTT. It translates to CATRAVLAGNTDTQYF.

The rearrangement uses TRBV7-2 and TRBJ1-1; 7 bases fit TRBD1. Unmatched junction bases numbered 3, after V lost 4 bases and J lost 4 bases. Germline loops: CDR1 SGHTA, CDR2 FQGNSA. CDR3 size: 13 residues. The CDR3 DNA reads TGTGCCAGCAGCTATGACAGGGCCACTGAAGCTTTCTTT. This sequence encodes CASSYDRATEAFF.

This clonotype was seen a few times. The chain recombines TRBV7-6 with TRBJ2-2, with 15 bases that match TRBD2. CDR3 size: 18 residues. Looked up from germline, CDR1 is SGHVS and CDR2 is FNYEAQ. V lost 5 bases and J lost 1; bases outside the gene matches: 5. CDR3 sequence reads: CASSPGTSGGMNTGELFF. In DNA, the CDR3 is TGTGCCAGCAGCCCCGGGACTAGCGGGGGGATGAACACCGGGGAGCTGTTTTTT.

This clonotype was counted only a few times. The chain has TRBV7-3 and TRBJ1-3; no clear D gene. Germline values: CDR1 SGHTA, CDR2 FQGTGA. This CDR3 has 15 residues. Trimming removed 5 bases from V and 4 bases from J, with 15 bases in between. CDR3 nucleotides: TGTGCCAGCAGCCAACTCGGGCTGGGAGGAAACACCATATATTTT. Translated: CASSQLGLGGNTIYF.

This clonotype was seen more than once but under ten times. This chain uses TRBV7-9 with TRBJ1-2, with 8 bases identical to TRBD1. V dropped 3 bases and J dropped 8; count of bases not matched to a gene: 5. CDR3 size: 13 residues. CDR1 is SEHNR and CDR2 is FQNEAQ in the germline V gene (reference sequence). CDR3 bases: TGTGCCAGCAGCTTTGAGGGACAGGAGGGCTACACCTTC. Amino acids: CASSFEGQEGYTF.

DNA for the CDR3: TGCAGCGCGCAACTCCCCCGGACCCCGAACACCGGGGAGCTGTTTTTT. Translation: CSAQLPRTPNTGELFF. The genes are TRBV29-1 and TRBJ2-2; unclear D gene. The V and J ends lost 7 bases and 0 bases respectively, with 18 bases between them. The CDR3 is 16 amino acids. Germline values: CDR1 SQVTM, CDR2 ANQGSEA.

The chain is built from TRBV4-3 and TRBJ1-2; TRBD1 matches at 8 bases. From germline, CDR1 is LGHNA and CDR2 YSLEER. Unmatched junction bases numbered 7, after V lost 3 bases and J lost 4 bases. The CDR3 is made up of 15 amino acids. CDR3 loop: CASSQDRALPYGYTF. Written as DNA, the CDR3 is TGCGCCAGCAGCCAGGACAGGGCACTTCCCTATGGCTACACCTTC.

This clonotype was seen more than once but under ten times. The J gene is TRBJ1-1, the V gene TRBV6-6; 12 bases are shared with TRBD1. Germline V lookup: CDR1 MNHNY, CDR2 SVGAGI (reference sequence). V lost 0 bases, J lost 10 bases, and 3 bases stayed unmatched. There are 14 residues in the CDR3. The CDR3 DNA is TGTGCCAGCAGTTACTCGTGGGACAGGGGGCCAGCTTTCTTT. Amino acid sequence: CASSYSWDRGPAFF.

This clonotype was seen repeatedly, ten times or more. The V and J genes are TRBV7-9 and TRBJ1-1; 12 positions match TRBD1. Trimming at V came to 5 bases and at J to 1 base, leaving 5 bases not matched to a gene. The CDR3 spans 16 residues. Germline loops: CDR1 SEHNR, CDR2 FQNEAQ (reference sequence). The CDR3 protein is CASSRPGQGANTEAFF. In DNA, the CDR3 is TGTGCCAGCAGCCGACCGGGACAGGGGGCGAACACTGAAGCTTTCTTT.

This clonotype was recorded many times. The chain is built from TRBV6-5 and TRBJ2-1; 10 positions match TRBD2. V trimming: 5 bases; J trimming: 6 bases; junction bases outside the gene matches: 1. The V gene's germline CDR1 is MNHEY and CDR2 SVGAGI. CDR3 length: 13 amino acids. The CDR3 DNA sequence: TGTGCCAGCAGTAGACTAGCGGGCAATGAGCAGTTCTTC. This encodes CASSRLAGNEQFF.

This clonotype was detected only a few times. This rearrangement joins TRBV21-1 to TRBJ1-6. TRBV21-1 is a pseudogene locus. The CDR3 is made up of 16 amino acids. CDR3 in DNA: TGTGCCAGCAGCTCCCTTGGGGGCCCGGGAGGGTCACCCCTCCACTTT. Its protein is CASSSLGGPGGSPLHF.

The J gene is TRBJ1-1, the V gene TRBV9; D is perhaps TRBD1 (6 bases). Germline-derived CDR1 and CDR2 are SGDLS and YYNGEE. This CDR3 region has 14 residues. The V gene lost 3 bases and the J gene lost 11 bases, with 20 bases spanning the gap. This CDR3 is CASSEQGESMQAFF. The CDR3, as DNA: TGTGCCAGCAGCGAACAGGGTGAGAGTATGCAGGCTTTCTTT. The full variable domain, with the rest looked up from reference TRBV9 and TRBJ1-1, is DSGVTQTPKHLITATGQRVTLRCSPRSGDLSVYWYQQSLDQGLQFLIQYYNGEERAKGNILERFSAQQFPDLHSELNLSSLELGDSALYFCASSEQGESMQAFFGQGTRLTVV.

The chain links TRBV2 to TRBJ1-2; D remains unclear. Germline V gene sequence: CDR1 SNHLY, CDR2 FYNNEI. There are 12 residues in the CDR3. Trimming pared 1 base from V and 5 bases from J, leaving 5 bases between. The CDR3 sequence is CASSEGSYGYTF. The CDR3 DNA reads as TGTGCCAGCAGTGAAGGAAGTTATGGCTACACCTTC.

In its sample, this clonotype was seen many times. The V and J genes are TRBV5-1 and TRBJ2-7; D unclear. Between the trimmed V and J ends, which lost 6 bases and 2 bases, there was a span of 12 bases. The CDR3 contains 13 residues. The germline CDR1 and CDR2 sequences are SGHRS and YFSETQ. This chain's CDR3 is CASTRNLPYEQYF. The DNA for the CDR3 is TGCGCCAGCACCAGGAATTTACCCTACGAGCAGTACTTC.

This clonotype has more than one count but fewer than ten. The V call is TRBV5-5, the J call TRBJ2-2; possible D gene TRBD1, 6 bases. This CDR3 spans 14 amino acids. V was pared by 2 bases and J by 4 bases, with 9 bases between. The V gene's germline CDR1 is SGHKS and CDR2 YYEKEE (reference sequence). The CDR3 region is CASSLTGITGELFF. The CDR3 nucleotides read TGTGCCAGCAGCTTAACAGGGATCACCGGGGAGCTGTTTTTT.

The DNA of the CDR3 is TGCGCCAGCAGCCAAGCCCCCCCTCTATTAACCCTCCACTTT. Its translation is CASSQAPPLLTLHF. V is TRBV4-1 and J is TRBJ1-6, with D unresolved. Looked up from germline, CDR1 is MGHRA and CDR2 is YSYEKL. CDR3 length: 14 residues. V shed 1 base and J shed 14 bases, with 15 bases lying between them.

This chain uses TRBV4-3 with TRBJ1-1; no reliable D call. The V gene's germline CDR1 is LGHNA and CDR2 YSLEER. This CDR3 spans 15 amino acids. V shed 1 base and J shed 2 bases, with 11 bases lying between them. The CDR3 sequence is CASSQGWTTNTEAFF. The CDR3 nucleotides are TGCGCCAGCAGCCAAGGTTGGACCACCAACACTGAAGCTTTCTTT.

The J gene is TRBJ2-2, the V gene TRBV21-1; the listed D gene, TRBD2, was not tested against the DNA. TRBV21-1 is noted as a pseudogene. The CDR3 loop spans 18 amino acids. CDR3 sequence: CASSNRTRGLAGAGELFF. As DNA, the CDR3 is TGTGCCAGCAGCAACAGAACCAGGGGTTTAGCGGGGGCCGGGGAGCTGTTTTTT.

This clonotype was counted at least ten times. The chain joins TRBV7-2 to TRBJ2-4; tentative D call: TRBD2 (6 bases). CDR1 and CDR2 (germline): SGHTA, FQGNSA. This CDR3 region has 13 residues. Trimming removed 5 bases from V and 4 bases from J, with 9 bases in between. CDR3 nucleotides: TGTGCCAGCAGCCCCGCGGGGAAAAACATTCAGTACTTC. It yields the protein CASSPAGKNIQYF.

This clonotype was detected only a few times. The chain is built from TRBV7-3 and TRBJ2-7; TRBD1 aligns across 10 bases. Germline CDR1 and CDR2: SGHTA and FQGTGA. Losses at the gene ends were 5 bases for V and 6 bases for J; bases not matched to a gene: 4. This CDR3 is built from 13 residues. CDR3 nucleotide sequence: TGTGCCAGCAGCCCCGACAGGGGGCGCGAGCAGTACTTC. Amino acid sequence: CASSPDRGREQYF.

The rearrangement uses TRBV5-6 and TRBJ2-7; 10 bases are a match to TRBD1. This CDR3 has 13 amino acids. The V segment lost 3 bases and the J segment 3 bases; nucleotides outside the gene matches: 0. Germline lookup yields CDR1 SGHDT and CDR2 YYEEEE. DNA for the CDR3: TGTGCCAGCAGCTGGGACAGGGGCTACGAGCAGTACTTC. Encoded protein: CASSWDRGYEQYF. The complete variable domain, with remaining parts taken from reference TRBV5-6 and TRBJ2-7, reads DAGVTQSPTHLIKTRGQQVTLRCSPKSGHDTVSWYQQALGQGPQFIFQYYEEEERQRGNFPDRFSGHQFPNYSSELNVNALLLGDSALYLCASSWDRGYEQYFGPGTRLTVT.

This clonotype was seen a few times. The V gene is TRBV7-3, the J gene TRBJ2-3; D is unclear. Germline V gene sequence: CDR1 SGHTA, CDR2 FQGTGA. V was pared by 1 base and J by 1 base, with 9 bases between. The CDR3 covers 15 residues. CDR3 region: CASSLKARGTDTQYF. The DNA for the CDR3 is TGTGCCAGCAGCTTAAAGGCTCGTGGCACAGATACGCAGTATTTT.

A few counts support this clonotype. This rearrangement joins TRBV27 to TRBJ2-3; D is ambiguous. V lost 4 bases to trimming and J lost 8 bases, with 13 bases between them. From germline, CDR1 is MNHEY and CDR2 SMNVEV (reference sequence). CDR3 length equals 13 residues. DNA for the CDR3: TGTGCCAGCAGTTCTGGATTTGCATTTACGCAGTATTTT. Translating it yields CASSSGFAFTQYF.

Written as DNA, the CDR3 is TGCGCCAGCAGCTTGGTGGCCGAAAGGGAGCAGTTCTTC. Protein product: CASSLVAEREQFF. This chain connects TRBV5-1 to TRBJ2-1; D is unclear. The CDR3 is 13 residues long. The V end was cut by 0 bases, the J end by 10 bases, with 11 bases between. Germline values: CDR1 SGHRS, CDR2 YFSETQ.